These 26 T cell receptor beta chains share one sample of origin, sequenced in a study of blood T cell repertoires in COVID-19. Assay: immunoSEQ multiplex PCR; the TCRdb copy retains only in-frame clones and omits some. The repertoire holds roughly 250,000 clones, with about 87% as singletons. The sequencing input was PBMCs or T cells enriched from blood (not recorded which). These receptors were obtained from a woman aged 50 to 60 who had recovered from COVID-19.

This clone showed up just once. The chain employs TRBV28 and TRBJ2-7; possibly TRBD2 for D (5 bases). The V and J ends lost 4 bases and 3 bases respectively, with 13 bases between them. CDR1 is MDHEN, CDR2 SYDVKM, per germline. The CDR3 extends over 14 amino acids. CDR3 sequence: CASSSPGLYYEQYF. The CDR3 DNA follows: TGTGCCAGCAGTTCGCCTGGACTTTACTACGAGCAGTACTTC.

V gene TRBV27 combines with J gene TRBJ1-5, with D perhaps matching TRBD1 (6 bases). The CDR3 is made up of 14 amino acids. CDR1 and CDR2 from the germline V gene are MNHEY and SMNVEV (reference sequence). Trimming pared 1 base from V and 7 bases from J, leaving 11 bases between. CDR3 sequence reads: CASSLWGQGQPQHF. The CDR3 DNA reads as TGTGCCAGCAGTTTATGGGGGCAGGGACAGCCCCAGCATTTT.

CDR3 protein: CATRGPGTNEKLFF. The CDR3 nucleotides are TGTGCCACCCGAGGGCCGGGCACTAATGAAAAACTGTTTTTT. The V gene is TRBV2, the J gene TRBJ1-4, with D hard to call. The CDR3 length is 14 residues. The V end lost 10 bases, the J end lost 2 bases, and 14 bases lay between the germline ends. Germline V gene data show CDR1 as SNHLY and CDR2 as FYNNEI.

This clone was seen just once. This CDR3 is CASTGGGDEQYF. CDR3 DNA sequence: TGTGCCAGCACAGGGGGCGGCGACGAGCAGTACTTC. V is TRBV6-5 and J is TRBJ2-7, with TRBD1 matching over 8 bases. V lost 7 bases to trimming and J lost 5 bases; unmatched junction nucleotides: 4. The germline gives CDR1 MNHEY, CDR2 SVGAGI. This CDR3 contains 12 residues.

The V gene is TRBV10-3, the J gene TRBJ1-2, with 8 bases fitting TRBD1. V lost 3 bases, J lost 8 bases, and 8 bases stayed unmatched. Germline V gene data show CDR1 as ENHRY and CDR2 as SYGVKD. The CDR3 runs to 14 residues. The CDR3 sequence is CAISDRGSGGGYTF. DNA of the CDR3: TGTGCCATCAGTGATAGAGGGTCAGGGGGCGGCTACACCTTC.

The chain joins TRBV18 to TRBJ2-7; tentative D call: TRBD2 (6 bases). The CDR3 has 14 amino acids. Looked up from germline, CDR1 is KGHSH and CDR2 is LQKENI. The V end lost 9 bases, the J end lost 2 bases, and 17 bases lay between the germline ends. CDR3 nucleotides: TGTGCCAGTCTGGGAACTAGCACAGCCTACGAGCAGTACTTC. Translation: CASLGTSTAYEQYF.

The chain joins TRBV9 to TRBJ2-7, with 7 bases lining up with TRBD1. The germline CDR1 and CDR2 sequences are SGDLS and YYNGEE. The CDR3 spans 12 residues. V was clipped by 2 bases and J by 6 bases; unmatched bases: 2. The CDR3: CASSVTGAEQYF. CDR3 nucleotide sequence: TGTGCCAGCAGCGTTACAGGGGCCGAGCAGTACTTC.

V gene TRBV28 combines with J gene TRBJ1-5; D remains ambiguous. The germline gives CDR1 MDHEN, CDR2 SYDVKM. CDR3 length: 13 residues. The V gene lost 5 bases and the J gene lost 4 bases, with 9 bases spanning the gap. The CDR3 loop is CASSATYNQPQHF. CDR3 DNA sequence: TGTGCCAGCAGTGCCACCTATAATCAGCCCCAGCATTTT. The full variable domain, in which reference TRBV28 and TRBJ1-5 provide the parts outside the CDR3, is DVKVTQSSRYLVKRTGEKVFLECVQDMDHENMFWYRQDPGLGLRLIYFSYDVKMKEKGDIPEGYSVSREKKERFSLILESASTNQTSMYLCASSATYNQPQHFGDGTRLSIL.

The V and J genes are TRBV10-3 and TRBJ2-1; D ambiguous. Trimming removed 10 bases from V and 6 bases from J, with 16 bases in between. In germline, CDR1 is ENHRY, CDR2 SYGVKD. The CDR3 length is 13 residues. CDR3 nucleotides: TGTGCCACCTCTCCTACTCGGTCCAATGAGCAGTTCTTC. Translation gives CATSPTRSNEQFF.

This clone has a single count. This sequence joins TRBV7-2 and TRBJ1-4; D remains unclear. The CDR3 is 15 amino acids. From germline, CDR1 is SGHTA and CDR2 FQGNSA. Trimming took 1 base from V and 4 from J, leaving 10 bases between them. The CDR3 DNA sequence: TGTGCCAGCAGCTTAGGGAGAGGACTTAATGAAAAACTGTTTTTT. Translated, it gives CASSLGRGLNEKLFF.

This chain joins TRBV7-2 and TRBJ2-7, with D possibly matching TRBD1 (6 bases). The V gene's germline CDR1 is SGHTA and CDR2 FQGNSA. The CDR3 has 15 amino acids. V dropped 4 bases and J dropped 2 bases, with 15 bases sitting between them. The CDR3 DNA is TGTGCCAGCAGCTCCTCCCAGACAGGCACCTACGAGCAGTACTTC. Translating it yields CASSSSQTGTYEQYF.

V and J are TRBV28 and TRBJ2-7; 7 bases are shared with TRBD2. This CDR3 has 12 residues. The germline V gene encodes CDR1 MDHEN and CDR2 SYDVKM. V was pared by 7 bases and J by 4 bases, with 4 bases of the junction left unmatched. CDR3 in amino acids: CASKAGPYEQYF. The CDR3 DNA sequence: TGTGCCAGCAAAGCGGGACCGTACGAGCAGTACTTC.

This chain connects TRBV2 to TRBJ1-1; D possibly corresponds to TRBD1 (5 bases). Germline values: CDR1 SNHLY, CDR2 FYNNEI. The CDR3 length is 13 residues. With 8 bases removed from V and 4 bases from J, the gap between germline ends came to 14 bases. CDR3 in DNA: TGTGCCAGCGGTACAGGAATGTTCACTGAAGCTTTCTTT. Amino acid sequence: CASGTGMFTEAFF. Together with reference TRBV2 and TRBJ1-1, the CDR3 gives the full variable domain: EPEVTQTPSHQVTQMGQEVILRCVPISNHLYFYWYRQILGQKVEFLVSFYNNEISEKSEIFDDQFSVERPDGSNFTLKIRSTKLEDSAMYFCASGTGMFTEAFFGQGTRLTVV.

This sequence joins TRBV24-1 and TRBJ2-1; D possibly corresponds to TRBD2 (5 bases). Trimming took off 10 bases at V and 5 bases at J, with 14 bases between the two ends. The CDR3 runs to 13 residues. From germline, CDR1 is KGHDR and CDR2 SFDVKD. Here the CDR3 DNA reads TGTGCCACGGCGGGCCTCTCAAACAATGAGCAGTTCTTC. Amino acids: CATAGLSNNEQFF.

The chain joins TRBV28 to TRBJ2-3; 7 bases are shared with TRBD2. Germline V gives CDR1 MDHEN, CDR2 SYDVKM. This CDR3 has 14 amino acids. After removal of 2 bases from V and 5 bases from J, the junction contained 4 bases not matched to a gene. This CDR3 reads CASSLGGSQDTQYF. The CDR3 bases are TGTGCCAGCAGTTTAGGCGGGAGCCAAGATACGCAGTATTTT.

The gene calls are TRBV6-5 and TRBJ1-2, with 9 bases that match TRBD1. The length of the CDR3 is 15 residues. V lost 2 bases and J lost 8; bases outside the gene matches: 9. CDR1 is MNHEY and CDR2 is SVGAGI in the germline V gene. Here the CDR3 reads CASSYIITGGSGYTF. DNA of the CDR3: TGTGCCAGCAGTTACATAATAACAGGGGGCTCGGGCTACACCTTC.

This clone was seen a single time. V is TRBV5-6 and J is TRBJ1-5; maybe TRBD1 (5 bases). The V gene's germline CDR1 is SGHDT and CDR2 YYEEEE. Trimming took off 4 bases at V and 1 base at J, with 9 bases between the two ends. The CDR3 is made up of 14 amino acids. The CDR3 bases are TGTGCCAGCAGCACTGGGGGGAGCAATCAGCCCCAGCATTTT. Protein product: CASSTGGSNQPQHF. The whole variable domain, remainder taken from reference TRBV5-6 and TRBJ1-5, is DAGVTQSPTHLIKTRGQQVTLRCSPKSGHDTVSWYQQALGQGPQFIFQYYEEEERQRGNFPDRFSGHQFPNYSSELNVNALLLGDSALYLCASSTGGSNQPQHFGDGTRLSIL.

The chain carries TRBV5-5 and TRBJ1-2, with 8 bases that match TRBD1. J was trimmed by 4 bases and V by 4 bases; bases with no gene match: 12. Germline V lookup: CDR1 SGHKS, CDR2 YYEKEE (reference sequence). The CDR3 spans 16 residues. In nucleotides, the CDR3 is TGTGCCAGCAGCCACAACCCGACAGGGGTGCTCTATGGCTACACCTTC. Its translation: CASSHNPTGVLYGYTF.

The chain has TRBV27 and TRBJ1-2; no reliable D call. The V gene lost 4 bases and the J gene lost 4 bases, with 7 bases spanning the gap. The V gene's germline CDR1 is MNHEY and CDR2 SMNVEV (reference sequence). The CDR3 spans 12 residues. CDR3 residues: CASSWQFYGYTF. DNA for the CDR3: TGTGCCAGCAGTTGGCAGTTCTATGGCTACACCTTC.

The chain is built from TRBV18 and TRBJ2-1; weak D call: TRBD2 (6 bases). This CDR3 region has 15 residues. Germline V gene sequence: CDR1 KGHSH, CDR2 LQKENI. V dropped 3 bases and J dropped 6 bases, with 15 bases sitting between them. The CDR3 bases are TGTGCCAGCTCACCTCCCGTGGGACTCATCAATGAGCAGTTCTTC. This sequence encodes CASSPPVGLINEQFF.

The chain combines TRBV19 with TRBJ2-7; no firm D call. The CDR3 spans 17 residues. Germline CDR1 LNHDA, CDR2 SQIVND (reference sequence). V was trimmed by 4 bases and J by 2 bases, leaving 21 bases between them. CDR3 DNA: TGTGCCAGTAGTACCGGAGCCGGTCCGAATGTCGCCTACGAGCAGTACTTC. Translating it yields CASSTGAGPNVAYEQYF.

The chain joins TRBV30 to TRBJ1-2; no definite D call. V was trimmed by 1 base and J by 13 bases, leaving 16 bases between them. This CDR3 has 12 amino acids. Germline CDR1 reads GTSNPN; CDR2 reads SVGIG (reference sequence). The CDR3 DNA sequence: TGTGCCTGGAGTGAGCCCCGAGGGCATTTCACCTTC. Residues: CAWSEPRGHFTF. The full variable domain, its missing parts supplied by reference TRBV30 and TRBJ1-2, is SQTIHQWPATLVQPVGSPLSLECTVEGTSNPNLYWYRQAAGRGLQLLFYSVGIGQISSEVPQNLSASRPQDRQFILSSKKLLLSDSGFYLCAWSEPRGHFTFGSGTRLTVV.

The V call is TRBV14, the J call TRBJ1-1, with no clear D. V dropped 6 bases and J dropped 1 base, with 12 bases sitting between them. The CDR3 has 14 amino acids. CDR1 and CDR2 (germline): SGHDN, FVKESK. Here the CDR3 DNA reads TGTGCCAGCAGTCGTGCCCCGGGGAACACTGAAGCTTTCTTT. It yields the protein CASSRAPGNTEAFF.

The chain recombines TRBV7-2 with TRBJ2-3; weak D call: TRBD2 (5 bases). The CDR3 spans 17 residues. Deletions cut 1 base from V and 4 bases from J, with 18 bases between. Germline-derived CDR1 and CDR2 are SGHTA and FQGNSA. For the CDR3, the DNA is TGTGCCAGCAGCTTAGATGGAACGGGAAGGTTTTCAGATACGCAGTATTTT. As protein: CASSLDGTGRFSDTQYF.

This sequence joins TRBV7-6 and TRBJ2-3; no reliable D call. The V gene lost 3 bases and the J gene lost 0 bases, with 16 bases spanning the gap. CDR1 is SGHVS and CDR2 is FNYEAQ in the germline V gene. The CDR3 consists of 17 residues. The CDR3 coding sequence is TGTGCCAGCAGCTTCTCCCCCGGGTACGGTAGCACAGATACGCAGTATTTT. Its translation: CASSFSPGYGSTDTQYF.

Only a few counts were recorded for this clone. The DNA of the CDR3 is TGTGCCAGCAGCCCCTCTTTCGGGGAGCTGTTTTTT. This sequence encodes CASSPSFGELFF. The rearrangement joins TRBV9 to TRBJ2-2; no clear D gene. The V gene's germline CDR1 is SGDLS and CDR2 YYNGEE. V lost 4 bases to trimming and J lost 7 bases, with 8 bases between them. This CDR3 comprises 12 residues.